This passage covers 31 T cell receptor beta chains from one sample sequenced in a study of blood T cells in healthy people across ages. The use of a sample-barcoded 5' primer and a J-beta primer mix characterized a second PCR of roughly 7 to 11 cycles. A single record per CDR3 protein comes from TCRdb applying MiXCR to the 5' RACE reads. The data contain over a million distinct CDR3 sequences, 42% of them singletons. The sequencing input was blood. Source of these receptors: a woman aged 18-35 years in good health.

V is TRBV9 and J is TRBJ2-7; 10 bases agree with TRBD1. Losses at the gene ends were 0 bases for V and 5 bases for J; bases not matched to a gene: 5. Germline V lookup: CDR1 SGDLS, CDR2 YYNGEE. The length of the CDR3 is 15 residues. The CDR3 DNA follows: TGTGCCAGCAGCGTAGCGGGGACAGGGGTCGACGAGCAGTACTTC. It yields the protein CASSVAGTGVDEQYF.

Details on this clonotype: One end of the junction is discordant with germline, which a read error may explain. This chain connects TRBV27 to TRBJ1-2; TRBD1 matches at 7 bases. CDR1 and CDR2 (germline): MNHEY, SMNVEV (reference sequence). CDR3 size: 17 residues. The CDR3 coding sequence is TGTGCCAGCAGTTCCGGGGACAGCAAATTTTCTAACTATAGCTACACCTTC. This codes for CASSSGDSKFSNYSYTF.

In regard to this clonotype: The germline gene is not matched at one end of the junction; a read error may be the cause. This rearrangement joins TRBV6-6 to TRBJ2-3; D is perhaps TRBD1 (5 bases). Germline CDR1 and CDR2: MNHNY and SVGAGI (reference sequence). The CDR3 loop spans 15 amino acids. The DNA for the CDR3 is TGTGCCAGCAGTTGCGGACCCATTAGCACAGGTACGCAGTATTTT. This sequence encodes CASSCGPISTGTQYF.

This clonotype has just a few counts. CDR3 DNA sequence: TGTGCCAGCAGTTATCGGAGGGCCGCCCACAATGAGCAGTTCTTC. Translation gives CASSYRRAAHNEQFF. This rearrangement joins TRBV6-6 to TRBJ2-1; a possible D gene is TRBD2 (6 bases). This CDR3 has 15 residues. The ends were cut back, 3 bases at V and 5 bases at J, with 14 bases in the middle. Looked up from germline, CDR1 is MNHNY and CDR2 is SVGAGI (reference sequence).

This clonotype has only a few counts. The genes are TRBV6-5 and TRBJ2-3; possibly TRBD1 or TRBD2 for D (5 bases each). This CDR3 is built from 16 residues. V lost 5 bases to trimming and J lost 4 bases, with 19 bases between them. Germline CDR1 MNHEY, CDR2 SVGAGI. The CDR3 region has the DNA TGTGCCAGCAGTCTAGCTGCCACAGGAATCGCAGATACGCAGTATTTT. Its translation: CASSLAATGIADTQYF.

The rearrangement uses TRBV7-9 and TRBJ2-7, with 8 positions matching TRBD1. The ends lost 7 bases at V and 7 bases at J; junction bases unmatched: 15. The CDR3 runs to 15 residues. Germline CDR1 and CDR2: SEHNR and FQNEAQ (reference sequence). Here the CDR3 DNA reads TGTGCCAGCATTCCTACCGGGACAGGAGGGCGAGAGCAGTACTTC. It yields the protein CASIPTGTGGREQYF.

The chain couples TRBV6-2 or TRBV6-3 to TRBJ2-7, with TRBD1 matching over 11 bases. V lost 5 bases to trimming and J lost 7 bases; unmatched junction nucleotides: 7. The CDR3 runs to 14 residues. Per germline, CDR1 MNHEY and CDR2 SVGEGT. CDR3 nucleotides: TGTGCCAGCAGTAAGTGGACAGGGGGCGATGAGCAGTACTTC. Protein: CASSKWTGGDEQYF.

The rearrangement uses TRBV29-1 and TRBJ2-5, with D unclear. The end of the DNA fits TRBJ2-7 better, so the J call may be wrong. The CDR3 is made up of 11 amino acids. The V gene's germline CDR1 is SQVTM and CDR2 ANQGSEA. The CDR3 DNA reads as TGCAGCGTAGCGACCCCTTACGAGCAGTACTTC. It codes for CSVATPYEQYF.

The table lists this clonotype with many counts. The gene calls are TRBV6-2 or TRBV6-3 and TRBJ2-1, with 10 nucleotides matching TRBD1. Per the germline V gene, CDR1 is MNHEY and CDR2 is SVGEGT. V lost 5 bases to trimming and J lost 2 bases; unmatched junction nucleotides: 3. This CDR3 is 15 amino acids long. The CDR3, as DNA: TGTGCCAGCAGTGGGACAGGGGTCGCCTACAATGAGCAGTTCTTC. This encodes CASSGTGVAYNEQFF.

V gene TRBV4-3 combines with J gene TRBJ2-5; D is uncertain. The V gene's germline CDR1 is LGHNA and CDR2 YSLEER. The CDR3 loop spans 15 amino acids. Trimming stripped 1 base from V and 7 bases from J, with 16 bases between. The CDR3 sequence is CASSQAPGVIVTQYF. CDR3 DNA sequence: TGCGCCAGCAGCCAAGCTCCGGGCGTGATCGTGACCCAGTACTTC.

This chain links TRBV6-2 or TRBV6-3 with TRBJ1-5; 7 bases line up with TRBD1. This CDR3 region has 17 residues. Germline CDR1 MNHEY, CDR2 SVGEGT. V lost 8 bases to trimming and J lost 3 bases; unmatched junction nucleotides: 16. CDR3 protein: CASGQWTGPRFNQPQHF. In nucleotides, the CDR3 is TGTGCCAGCGGGCAATGGACAGGTCCCCGATTCAATCAGCCCCAGCATTTT.

CDR3 nucleotide sequence: TGCGCCAGCAGCTTCAACAGAGATGGTCTGCGGGGCAATGAGCAGTACTTC. Translating it yields CASSFNRDGLRGNEQYF. The chain is built from TRBV5-1 and TRBJ2-7, with D possibly matching TRBD2 (6 bases). This CDR3 has 17 amino acids. The V and J ends lost 2 bases and 7 bases respectively, with 25 bases between them. CDR1 is SGHRS, CDR2 YFSETQ, per germline. Full variable domain (rest looked up from reference TRBV5-1 and TRBJ2-7): KAGVTQTPRYLIKTRGQQVTLSCSPISGHRSVSWYQQTPGQGLQFLFEYFSETQRNKGNFPGRFSGRQFSNSRSEMNVSTLELGDSALYLCASSFNRDGLRGNEQYFGPGTRLTVT.

This clonotype came up a few times. Here the CDR3 reads CASSPFSGQGKTQYF. As DNA, the CDR3 is TGTGCCAGCAGCCCCTTTTCCGGACAGGGCAAGACCCAGTACTTC. The gene calls are TRBV7-8 and TRBJ2-7; TRBD1 agrees at 8 bases. The end of the DNA is better explained by TRBJ2-5, so the J call may be wrong. This CDR3 comprises 15 residues. Germline CDR1 and CDR2: SGHVS and FQNEAQ.

This clonotype was counted a few times. The chain employs TRBV6-2 or TRBV6-3 and TRBJ2-1; 10 bases are shared with TRBD1. CDR3 length: 15 residues. Looked up from germline, CDR1 is MNHEY and CDR2 is SVGEGT. The J segment lost 7 bases and the V segment lost 7 bases, leaving 10 bases of the junction unmatched. The CDR3 nucleotides read TGTGCCAGCACCACCCTGGGACAGGGGCGAAATGAGCAGTTCTTC. This translates into CASTTLGQGRNEQFF.

This clonotype was recorded a few times. The chain uses TRBV7-3 and TRBJ2-1; D call uncertain. V shed 2 bases and J shed 6 bases, with 11 bases lying between them. CDR3 length: 14 amino acids. Looked up from germline, CDR1 is SGHTA and CDR2 is FQGTGA. The CDR3 DNA follows: TGTGCCAGCAGCTTAGGTTTTCCCGGCAATGAGCAGTTCTTC. Translated, it gives CASSLGFPGNEQFF.

Concerning this clonotype itself: It may be a read error: a sequence one base away is much more abundant. The chain links TRBV12-3 or TRBV12-4 to TRBJ2-5; D ambiguous. This CDR3 is built from 13 residues. The CDR3 loop is CTSSLDLGETQYF. In nucleotides, the CDR3 is TGTACCAGCAGCTTGGACCTGGGTGAGACCCAGTACTTC.

The table lists this clonotype with a few counts. This sequence joins TRBV25-1 and TRBJ2-7; 8 bases line up with TRBD2. Germline V gives CDR1 MGHDK, CDR2 SYGVNS. Trimming removed 2 bases from V and 3 bases from J; junction bases left unmatched: 3. The CDR3 is made up of 14 amino acids. The CDR3 here is CASSESGGYYEQYF. CDR3 coding DNA: TGTGCCAGCAGTGAAAGCGGGGGTTACTACGAGCAGTACTTC.

This clonotype was counted only a few times. The chain uses TRBV25-1 and TRBJ1-6; no definite D call. V was clipped by 7 bases and J by 6 bases, with 10 bases between them. The germline V gene has CDR1 MGHDK and CDR2 SYGVNS. This CDR3 region has 13 residues. CDR3 in amino acids: CASIGWFNSPLHF. The CDR3 DNA reads as TGTGCCAGCATCGGGTGGTTTAATTCACCCCTCCACTTT. The variable domain in full, completed from reference TRBV25-1 and TRBJ1-6, reads EADIYQTPRYLVIGTGKKITLECSQTMGHDKMYWYQQDPGMELHLIHYSYGVNSTEKGDLSSESTVSRIRTEHFPLTLESARPSHTSQYLCASIGWFNSPLHFGNGTRLTVT.

The genes are TRBV7-2 and TRBJ1-1; the D is unclear. Trimming shortened V by 1 base and J by 4 bases, and 13 bases separated the two germline ends. Germline CDR1 SGHTA, CDR2 FQGNSA. The CDR3 has 15 amino acids. CDR3 sequence: CASSLDIRQSTEAFF. CDR3 DNA sequence: TGTGCCAGCAGCTTAGATATCAGGCAGAGCACTGAAGCTTTCTTT.

V usage is TRBV4-3 and J usage is TRBJ1-4, with a possible D match to TRBD1 (6 bases). The CDR3 is 16 amino acids. V lost 1 base to trimming and J lost 4 bases, with 13 bases between them. Germline V gives CDR1 LGHNA, CDR2 YSLEER. CDR3 nucleotides: TGCGCCAGCAGCCAAGGAGACAGGACATATAATGAAAAACTGTTTTTT. Protein: CASSQGDRTYNEKLFF.

The chain couples TRBV18 to TRBJ2-2, with 13 bases aligning to TRBD2. Germline V CDR1 and CDR2: KGHSH, LQKENI. The CDR3 length is 17 residues. With 8 bases clipped from V and 6 bases from J, the junction kept 12 bases outside the gene matches. The CDR3 loop reads CASPPKGTSGDAGELFF. CDR3 sequence (DNA): TGTGCCAGCCCGCCGAAAGGGACTAGCGGGGACGCCGGGGAGCTGTTTTTT.

This chain uses TRBV5-6 with TRBJ1-2, with D possibly matching TRBD1 (5 bases). V lost 9 bases, J lost 1 base, and 13 bases lay in between. CDR1 and CDR2 from the germline V gene are SGHDT and YYEEEE. This CDR3 region has 13 residues. CDR3 in amino acids: CATWDRDNYGYTF. CDR3 DNA sequence: TGTGCCACCTGGGACCGGGATAACTATGGCTACACCTTC.

This clonotype came up a few times. The rearrangement uses TRBV7-2 and TRBJ2-3; D is unclear. V was cut by 4 bases and J by 3 bases, with 14 bases left in between. Germline CDR1 is SGHTA and CDR2 is FQGNSA. This CDR3 region has 15 residues. Here the CDR3 reads CASSSPPELTDTQYF. The CDR3 bases are TGTGCCAGCAGCTCCCCCCCAGAACTTACAGATACGCAGTATTTT.

The rearrangement uses TRBV4-1 and TRBJ2-1; tentative D call: TRBD1 (5 bases). V dropped 3 bases and J dropped 2 bases, with 17 bases sitting between them. The CDR3 sequence is 17 residues long. Germline CDR1 MGHRA, CDR2 YSYEKL. DNA for the CDR3: TGCGCCAGCAGCCATTCTACCCGACCAGGGACCTACAATGAGCAGTTCTTC. Amino acid sequence: CASSHSTRPGTYNEQFF.

With respect to this clonotype: One end of the junction varies from germline; a read error may be responsible. The V and J genes are TRBV27 and TRBJ2-3, with D perhaps matching TRBD2 (5 bases). Germline-derived CDR1 and CDR2 are MNHEY and SMNVEV (reference sequence). The CDR3 spans 16 residues. The CDR3 is CASSTTRRPSTDSQYF. CDR3 in DNA: TGTGCCAGCAGTACGACGAGACGGCCTAGCACAGATTCGCAGTATTTT.

This clonotype was detected a few times. CDR3 sequence: CASSARGLNQPQHF. In nucleotides, the CDR3 is TGTGCCAGCAGTGCCAGGGGGCTCAATCAGCCCCAGCATTTT. This chain connects TRBV2 to TRBJ1-5, with 8 bases aligning to TRBD1. The CDR3 loop spans 14 amino acids. Germline loops: CDR1 SNHLY, CDR2 FYNNEI. V trimming: 4 bases; J trimming: 3 bases; junction bases outside the gene matches: 2.

The chain employs TRBV7-2 and TRBJ2-1; 8 bases fit TRBD2. Germline V gives CDR1 SGHTA, CDR2 FQGNSA. This CDR3 has 14 residues. V shed 7 bases and J 0 bases; nucleotides not matched to a gene: 2. CDR3 amino acids: CASTGTSSYNEQFF. The CDR3 nucleotides are TGTGCCAGCACCGGGACTAGCTCCTACAATGAGCAGTTCTTC.

This clonotype was found once. A much larger clone differs from this one at a single base, so this may be a read error. The V and J genes are TRBV7-2 and TRBJ2-7, with unresolved D. The DNA end is a closer match to TRBJ2-4, so the J assignment may be wrong. The length of the CDR3 is 14 residues. Germline CDR1 and CDR2: SGHTA and FQGNSA. The CDR3 coding sequence is TGTGCCAGCAGCTTAGCGGAAGCCAAAAACATTCAGTACTTC. This codes for CASSLAEAKNIQYF.

This clonotype has only a few counts. This chain uses TRBV29-1 with TRBJ2-1; 9 bases are shared with TRBD1. Matching the DNA end better, TRBJ2-7 makes the J call doubtful. Germline CDR1 SQVTM, CDR2 ANQGSEA. The CDR3 runs 13 residues. DNA of the CDR3: TGCAGCGCAAGACAGGGGGTCTACAATGAGCAGTACTTC. As protein: CSARQGVYNEQYF.

This clonotype occurred a few times. This chain uses TRBV7-2 with TRBJ2-3, with 12 bases lining up with TRBD2. V dropped 1 base and J dropped 4; count of bases not matched to a gene: 9. The CDR3 is 18 amino acids. The germline CDR1 and CDR2 sequences are SGHTA and FQGNSA. The CDR3 sequence: CASSLGPRLAGDADTQYF. Here the CDR3 DNA reads TGTGCCAGCAGCTTAGGGCCCAGACTAGCGGGAGATGCAGATACGCAGTATTTT.

The gene calls are TRBV6-2 or TRBV6-3 and TRBJ2-3, with 7 bases fitting TRBD2. The CDR3 is 14 amino acids. Per the germline V gene, CDR1 is MNHEY and CDR2 is SVGEGT. J lost 4 bases, V lost 6 bases, and 7 bases had no gene match. The CDR3 sequence is CASRKTSVADTQYF. The CDR3, as DNA: TGTGCCAGCAGAAAAACTAGCGTGGCAGATACGCAGTATTTT.